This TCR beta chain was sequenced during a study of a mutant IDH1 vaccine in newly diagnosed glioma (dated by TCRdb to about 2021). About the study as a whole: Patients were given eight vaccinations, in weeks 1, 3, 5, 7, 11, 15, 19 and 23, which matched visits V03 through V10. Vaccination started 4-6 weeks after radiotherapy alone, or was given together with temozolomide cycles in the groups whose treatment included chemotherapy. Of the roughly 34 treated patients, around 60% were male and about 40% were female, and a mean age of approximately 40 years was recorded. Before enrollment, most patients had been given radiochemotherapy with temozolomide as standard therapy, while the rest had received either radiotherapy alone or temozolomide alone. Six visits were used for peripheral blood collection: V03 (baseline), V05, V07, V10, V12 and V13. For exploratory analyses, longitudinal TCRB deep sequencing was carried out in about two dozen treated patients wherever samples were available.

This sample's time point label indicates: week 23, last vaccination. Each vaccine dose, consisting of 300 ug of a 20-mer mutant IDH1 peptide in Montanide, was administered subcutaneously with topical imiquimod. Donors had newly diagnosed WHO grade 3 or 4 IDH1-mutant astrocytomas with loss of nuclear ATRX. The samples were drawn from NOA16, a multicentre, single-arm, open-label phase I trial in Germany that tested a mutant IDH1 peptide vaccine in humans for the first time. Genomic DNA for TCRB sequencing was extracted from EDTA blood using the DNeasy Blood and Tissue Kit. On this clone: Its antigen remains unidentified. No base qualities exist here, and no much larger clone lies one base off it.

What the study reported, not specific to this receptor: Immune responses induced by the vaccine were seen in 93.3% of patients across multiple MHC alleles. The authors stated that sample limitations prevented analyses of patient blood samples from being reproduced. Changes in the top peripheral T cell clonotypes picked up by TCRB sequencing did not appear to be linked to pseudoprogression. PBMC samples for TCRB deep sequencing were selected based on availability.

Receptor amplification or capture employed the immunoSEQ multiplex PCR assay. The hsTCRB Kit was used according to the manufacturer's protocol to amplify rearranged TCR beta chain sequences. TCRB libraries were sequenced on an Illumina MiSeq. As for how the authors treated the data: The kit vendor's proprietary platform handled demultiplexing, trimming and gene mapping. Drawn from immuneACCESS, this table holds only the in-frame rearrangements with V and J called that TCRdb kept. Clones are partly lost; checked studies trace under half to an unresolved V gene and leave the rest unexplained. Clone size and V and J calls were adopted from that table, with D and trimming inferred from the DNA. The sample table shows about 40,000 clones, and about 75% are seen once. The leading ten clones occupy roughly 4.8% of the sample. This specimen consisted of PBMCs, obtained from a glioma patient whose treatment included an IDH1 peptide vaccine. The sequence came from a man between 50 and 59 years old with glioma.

The CDR3: CASSQDLSGGEAFF. The nucleotides read TGCGCCAGCAGCCAAGACTTGTCAGGGGGCGAAGCTTTCTTT. The chain uses TRBV4-3 and TRBJ1-1; 8 junctional bases match TRBD1. V is cut back by 0 bases and J by 8 bases, with 5 bases in the junction unmatched. CDR1 LGHNA and CDR2 YSLEER were looked up in the germline V gene. Including cysteine and phenylalanine, the CDR3 has 14 amino acids. Only CDR3 DNA is held: 42 bases, read in frame from base 1.